This TCR beta chain was documented in a study of CD8 T cells in Susac syndrome. cDNA came from roughly 0.5 to 1 ug RNA primed by random hexamers. The method of amplification for TCR beta CDR3 was immunoSEQ multiplex PCR, covering 54 Vbeta and 13 Jbeta. In TCRdb, the immunoSEQ multiplex PCR reads were re-called with MiXCR into one record per CDR3 protein. This table has approximately 160,000 distinct CDR3 sequences, just over 90% appearing once. This CDR3 contains 14 residues. Germline assignment: CDR1 MNHEY and CDR2 SVGAGI. The V gene lost 5 bases and the J gene lost 5 bases, with 15 bases spanning the gap.

This receptor was identified in a human donor in good health. The chain recombines TRBV6-5 with TRBJ2-5, with D unresolved. What was sequenced was CD4+ T cells from PBMCs. CDR3 residues: CASSTDHGRETQYF. CDR3 bases: TGTGCCAGCAGTACGGACCATGGAAGGGAGACCCAGTACTTC.